This passage covers 3 T cell receptor beta chains from one sample sequenced in a study of beta chain features in type 1 diabetes. Reverse transcription of all isolated RNA meant that expressed TCRB transcripts were sequenced. Libraries were prepared by immunoSEQ multiplex PCR; TCRdb keeps only in-frame clonotypes and omits some of them. The sample yields 130,000 or so clones, roughly 15% seen once. These receptors are not linked to any known antigen. Findings and caveats of the study: When Type 1 diabetes patients were examined, their TCRB CDR3s proved moderately but significantly shorter in all four CD4+ subsets.

The sequencing sample was made of central memory CD4+ T cells from blood. The origin of the receptors is a man aged 25-45 years with type 1 diabetes.

A few counts support this clone. The CDR3 sequence: CATSRDAGGSYNEQFF. The CDR3 coding sequence is TGTGCCACCAGCAGAGATGCCGGGGGGTCCTACAATGAGCAGTTCTTC. The chain carries TRBV15 and TRBJ2-1; 7 bases map to TRBD2. The CDR3 runs to 16 residues. Germline CDR1 and CDR2: LNHNV and YYDKDF (reference sequence). V gave up 0 bases and J gave up 1 base; unmatched junction bases: 3. The variable domain in full, with the rest retrieved from reference TRBV15 and TRBJ2-1, is DAMVIQNPRYQVTQFGKPVTLSCSQTLNHNVMYWYQQKSSQAPKLLFHYYDKDFNNEADTPDNFQSRRPNTSFCFLDIRSPGLGDTAMYLCATSRDAGGSYNEQFFGPGTRLTVL.

This clone was counted between two and nine times. The J gene is TRBJ2-3, the V gene TRBV14, with TRBD1 as a possible D gene (5 bases). The CDR3 loop spans 13 amino acids. V was shortened by 1 base and J by 7 bases, with 9 bases between the two germline ends. The germline gives CDR1 SGHDN, CDR2 FVKESK. The CDR3, as DNA: TGTGCCAGCAGCCAAGGGCCAGGGAATACGCAGTATTTT. It yields the protein CASSQGPGNTQYF.

The chain carries TRBV11-2 and TRBJ1-1; D is undetermined. The CDR3 is 15 amino acids. CDR1 and CDR2 (germline): SGHAT, FQNNGV. V was clipped by 5 bases and J by 0 bases, with 13 bases between them. CDR3: CASSPKQRLNTEAFF. CDR3 coding DNA: TGTGCCAGCAGCCCGAAACAGCGATTGAACACTGAAGCTTTCTTT.